A single sample gave rise to the 32 T cell receptor beta chains below, sequenced in a study of blood T cell repertoires in COVID-19 (dated by TCRdb to the early 2020s). Library generation was performed with the immunoSEQ multiplex PCR assay. TCRdb limited this immuneACCESS table to in-frame rearrangements with V and J called. A share of clones is missing; checked studies link under half to unresolved V genes, and the rest is unexplained. This sample is represented by about 210,000 clones; 83% of them were singletons. The ten largest clones represent roughly 2.5% of the sample. The material sequenced was peripheral blood. All receptors come from a woman aged 40 to 50 with active or convalescent COVID-19.

The chain employs TRBV9 and TRBJ1-6; D might be TRBD1 (6 bases). Germline V gives CDR1 SGDLS, CDR2 YYNGEE. Trimming shortened V by 4 bases and J by 12 bases, and 20 bases separated the two germline ends. The CDR3 length is 15 residues. This CDR3 is CASSPSGRDIGPLHF. The CDR3 bases are TGTGCCAGCAGCCCCTCGGGTAGGGACATTGGACCCCTCCACTTT.

The chain employs TRBV11-3 and TRBJ1-1; a weak D match, TRBD1 (5 bases). Germline values: CDR1 SGHNT, CDR2 YENEEA. Trimming stripped 5 bases from V and 3 bases from J, with 10 bases between. CDR3 length: 13 amino acids. The CDR3 coding sequence is TGTGCCAGCAGCCGGGGGGAGGACACTGAAGCTTTCTTT. Protein product: CASSRGEDTEAFF. The full variable domain, rest sourced from reference TRBV11-3 and TRBJ1-1, is EAGVVQSPRYKIIEKKQPVAFWCNPISGHNTLYWYLQNLGQGPELLIRYENEEAVDDSQLPKDRFSAERLKGVDSTLKIQPAELGDSAVYLCASSRGEDTEAFFGQGTRLTVV.

The J gene is TRBJ1-6, the V gene TRBV6-5; no clear D. The CDR3 loop spans 12 amino acids. Germline assignment: CDR1 MNHEY and CDR2 SVGAGI. The V gene lost 5 bases and the J gene lost 7 bases, with 6 bases spanning the gap. DNA of the CDR3: TGTGCCAGCAGTACTCTAAATTCACCCCTCCACTTT. It encodes CASSTLNSPLHF.

The rearrangement uses TRBV5-1 and TRBJ1-2; weak D call: TRBD1 (6 bases). The length of the CDR3 is 14 residues. Trimming took off 4 bases at V and 1 base at J, with 11 bases between the two ends. Germline lookup yields CDR1 SGHRS and CDR2 YFSETQ. In DNA form, the CDR3 reads TGCGCCAGCAGCCAGGGGCTAGGTAACTATGGCTACACCTTC. This gives the protein CASSQGLGNYGYTF.

This sequence joins TRBV10-3 and TRBJ1-3; no definite D call. The V end was cut by 4 bases, the J end by 1 base, with 11 bases between. The CDR3 has 15 residues. Per the germline V gene, CDR1 is ENHRY and CDR2 is SYGVKD. Here the CDR3 reads CAISGRRDSGNTIYF. The CDR3, as DNA: TGTGCCATCAGTGGGCGGAGAGATTCTGGAAACACCATATATTTT.

The chain is built from TRBV9 and TRBJ1-2, with 7 bases identical to TRBD1. J lost 3 bases, V lost 0 bases, and 2 bases had no gene match. From germline, CDR1 is SGDLS and CDR2 YYNGEE. CDR3 length equals 14 residues. In nucleotides, the CDR3 is TGTGCCAGCAGCGTAGTGGGGACAGACTATGGCTACACCTTC. It is translated as CASSVVGTDYGYTF. The full variable domain, in which reference TRBV9 and TRBJ1-2 provide the parts outside the CDR3, is DSGVTQTPKHLITATGQRVTLRCSPRSGDLSVYWYQQSLDQGLQFLIQYYNGEERAKGNILERFSAQQFPDLHSELNLSSLELGDSALYFCASSVVGTDYGYTFGSGTRLTVV.

The chain carries TRBV7-8 and TRBJ1-1, with D possibly TRBD1 on 6 matching bases. Trimming pared 0 bases from V and 2 bases from J, leaving 13 bases between. The CDR3 has 16 amino acids. Germline-derived CDR1 and CDR2 are SGHVS and FQNEAQ. This CDR3 is CASSLAGRDTNTEAFF. Here the CDR3 DNA reads TGTGCCAGCAGCTTAGCGGGTCGGGACACTAACACTGAAGCTTTCTTT.

The rearrangement links TRBV27 to TRBJ1-4; possibly TRBD1 for D (5 bases). CDR1 MNHEY and CDR2 SMNVEV come from the germline V gene (reference sequence). Trimming cost V 7 bases and J 0 bases, with 18 bases left between them. The CDR3 covers 17 residues. CDR3 coding DNA: TGTGCCAGCACCCCCGGGCAGGGATATGCAACTAATGAAAAACTGTTTTTT. It translates to CASTPGQGYATNEKLFF.

V usage is TRBV9 and J usage is TRBJ1-6; perhaps TRBD1 as D (5 bases). The V and J ends lost 3 bases and 7 bases respectively, with 23 bases between them. Germline V gives CDR1 SGDLS, CDR2 YYNGEE. The CDR3 is made up of 18 amino acids. The DNA for the CDR3 is TGTGCCAGCAGCGCTAGCAAACTGTATCCGGGACTGAATTCACCCCTCCACTTT. It codes for CASSASKLYPGLNSPLHF.

This clone was recorded a few times. The V call is TRBV5-5, the J call TRBJ1-2; the D gene is possibly TRBD1 (5 bases). With 4 bases removed from V and 5 bases from J, the gap between germline ends came to 12 bases. The germline CDR1 and CDR2 sequences are SGHKS and YYEKEE (reference sequence). The CDR3 sequence is 13 residues long. The DNA of the CDR3 is TGTGCCAGCAGCGAAAGCGGGGGGTATGGCTACACCTTC. Its protein is CASSESGGYGYTF.

V usage is TRBV5-1 and J usage is TRBJ1-4; 7 positions match TRBD1. The CDR3 contains 15 residues. Germline values: CDR1 SGHRS, CDR2 YFSETQ. Losses at the gene ends were 5 bases for V and 6 bases for J; bases not matched to a gene: 10. CDR3 sequence reads: CASSRPGGGDEKLFF. The DNA of the CDR3 is TGCGCCAGCAGTCGTCCAGGGGGAGGAGATGAAAAACTGTTTTTT.

This clone was picked up one time. V gene TRBV5-5 combines with J gene TRBJ2-1; D may be TRBD2 (7 bases). Germline lookup yields CDR1 SGHKS and CDR2 YYEKEE (reference sequence). This CDR3 region has 13 residues. Trimming removed 4 bases at V and 5 bases at J, with 10 bases between. For the CDR3, the DNA is TGTGCCAGCAGCCCGGGGGGCAACAATGAGCAGTTCTTC. Translated, it gives CASSPGGNNEQFF.

This sequence joins TRBV18 and TRBJ1-1, with 7 bases that match TRBD1. With 3 bases clipped from V and 11 bases from J, the junction kept 6 bases outside the gene matches. The CDR3 spans 12 residues. Looked up from germline, CDR1 is KGHSH and CDR2 is LQKENI. The CDR3 region is CASSPASGGAFF. Written as DNA, the CDR3 is TGTGCCAGCTCACCTGCATCAGGGGGTGCTTTCTTT.

This chain joins TRBV29-1 and TRBJ1-2; 7 nucleotides line up with TRBD1. CDR3 length: 13 residues. Germline CDR1 SQVTM, CDR2 ANQGSEA. J lost 0 bases, V lost 6 bases, and 4 bases had no gene match. CDR3 loop: CSVRDSTNYGYTF. The CDR3, as DNA: TGCAGCGTAAGGGACAGCACTAACTATGGCTACACCTTC.

The chain has TRBV3-1 (or the pseudogene TRBV3-2) and TRBJ2-5; TRBD1 aligns across 10 bases. There are 16 residues in the CDR3. CDR1 is LGHDT, CDR2 YNNKEL, per germline (reference sequence). V lost 2 bases and J lost 4; bases outside the gene matches: 7. The CDR3 DNA follows: TGTGCCAGCAGCCAACCGGACAGGGGGATAGTAGAGACCCAGTACTTC. The encoded protein is CASSQPDRGIVETQYF.

As DNA, the CDR3 is TGCGCCAGCAGCTTGGCCGTAGCGGGGAACCAACAAGAGACCCAGTACTTC. Amino acid sequence: CASSLAVAGNQQETQYF. The rearrangement links TRBV5-1 to TRBJ2-5; 8 bases fit TRBD2. The CDR3 length is 17 residues. V dropped 0 bases and J dropped 2; count of bases not matched to a gene: 9. The germline gives CDR1 SGHRS, CDR2 YFSETQ. The entire variable domain, with the rest obtained from reference TRBV5-1 and TRBJ2-5, is as follows: KAGVTQTPRYLIKTRGQQVTLSCSPISGHRSVSWYQQTPGQGLQFLFEYFSETQRNKGNFPGRFSGRQFSNSRSEMNVSTLELGDSALYLCASSLAVAGNQQETQYFGPGTRLLVL.

The chain is built from TRBV5-6 and TRBJ2-1, with 10 bases lining up with TRBD1. This CDR3 is built from 14 residues. Trimming cost V 3 bases and J 7 bases; bases outside gene matches: 4. Germline lookup yields CDR1 SGHDT and CDR2 YYEEEE. The CDR3 reads CASSSRQGANEQFF. CDR3 DNA: TGTGCCAGCAGCTCGAGACAGGGGGCGAATGAGCAGTTCTTC. The whole variable domain, filled in from reference TRBV5-6 and TRBJ2-1, reads DAGVTQSPTHLIKTRGQQVTLRCSPKSGHDTVSWYQQALGQGPQFIFQYYEEEERQRGNFPDRFSGHQFPNYSSELNVNALLLGDSALYLCASSSRQGANEQFFGPGTRLTVL.

V is TRBV2 and J is TRBJ1-1; 7 bases agree with TRBD1. The CDR3 consists of 14 residues. The V gene's germline CDR1 is SNHLY and CDR2 FYNNEI. The J segment lost 1 base and the V segment lost 4 bases, leaving 3 bases of the junction unmatched. Here the CDR3 DNA reads TGTGCCAGCAGTGTTCAGGGGGGGAACACTGAAGCTTTCTTT. Protein sequence: CASSVQGGNTEAFF. The full variable domain, in which reference TRBV2 and TRBJ1-1 provide the parts outside the CDR3, is EPEVTQTPSHQVTQMGQEVILRCVPISNHLYFYWYRQILGQKVEFLVSFYNNEISEKSEIFDDQFSVERPDGSNFTLKIRSTKLEDSAMYFCASSVQGGNTEAFFGQGTRLTVV.

The gene calls are TRBV6-7 and TRBJ2-7; D not certain. TRBV6-7 is flagged as an ORF with uncertain function. Deletions cut 2 bases from V and 2 bases from J, with 22 bases between. This CDR3 region has 18 residues. CDR3 protein: CASSYGLVRRRNPYEQYF. The CDR3 nucleotides read TGTGCCAGCAGTTACGGTTTAGTTCGAAGGCGGAATCCCTACGAGCAGTACTTC.

V usage is TRBV19 and J usage is TRBJ2-3; D ambiguous. This CDR3 region has 14 residues. V lost 3 bases and J 0 bases, leaving 7 bases between the germline ends. Germline V gene lookup returns CDR1 LNHDA and CDR2 SQIVND (reference sequence). The CDR3 protein is CASSMTGSTDTQYF. Here the CDR3 DNA reads TGTGCCAGTAGTATGACGGGTAGCACAGATACGCAGTATTTT.

The V call is TRBV12-3 or TRBV12-4, the J call TRBJ2-5; D remains ambiguous. CDR3 length equals 12 residues. Trimming pared 2 bases from V and 3 bases from J, leaving 4 bases between. CDR3 amino acids: CASSLLKETQYF. The CDR3 DNA follows: TGTGCCAGCAGTTTACTAAAAGAGACCCAGTACTTC.

This sequence joins TRBV5-8 and TRBJ1-5; no definite D call. CDR3 size: 14 residues. Germline CDR1 is SGHTS and CDR2 is YDEGEE. Trimming shortened V by 2 bases and J by 2 bases, and 8 bases separated the two germline ends. The chain's CDR3 is CASSFYMGNQPQHF. The CDR3 DNA reads TGTGCCAGCAGCTTTTACATGGGCAATCAGCCCCAGCATTTT. Using reference TRBV5-8 and TRBJ1-5 for the parts outside the CDR3, the full variable domain is EAGVTQSPTHLIKTRGQQATLRCSPISGHTSVYWYQQALGLGLQFLLWYDEGEERNRGNFPPRFSGRQFPNYSSELNVNALELEDSALYLCASSFYMGNQPQHFGDGTRLSIL.

The rearrangement joins TRBV4-2 to TRBJ1-4, with 9 bases fitting TRBD1. V lost 0 bases and J lost 8; bases outside the gene matches: 4. Germline loops: CDR1 LGHNA, CDR2 YNFKEQ. The CDR3 loop spans 15 amino acids. CDR3 in DNA: TGTGCCAGCAGCCAAGATTACAGGGGGCAGGAAAAACTGTTTTTT. Its translation: CASSQDYRGQEKLFF.

The chain uses TRBV24-1 and TRBJ2-1; D perhaps matches TRBD2 (6 bases). The germline V and J ends were trimmed by 5 bases and 5 bases, with 9 bases remaining between them. Looked up from germline, CDR1 is KGHDR and CDR2 is SFDVKD. This CDR3 spans 13 amino acids. Written as DNA, the CDR3 is TGTGCCACCAGTGCGGTAGCGGACAATGAGCAGTTCTTC. Translating it yields CATSAVADNEQFF.

The CDR3 sequence is CASSQDGDSGAGELFF. CDR3 DNA sequence: TGTGCCAGCAGCCAAGATGGTGATAGCGGGGCCGGGGAGCTGTTTTTT. The chain recombines TRBV4-2 with TRBJ2-2; 8 bases are shared with TRBD2. In germline, CDR1 is LGHNA, CDR2 YNFKEQ. The J segment lost 6 bases and the V segment lost 0 bases, leaving 6 bases of the junction unmatched. CDR3 size: 16 residues.

The chain has TRBV4-1 and TRBJ2-3, with a weak D call TRBD2 (6 bases). Germline-derived CDR1 and CDR2 are MGHRA and YSYEKL. Trimming took 1 base from V and 6 from J, leaving 11 bases between them. CDR3 size: 14 residues. The CDR3 loop reads CASSQAGEADTQYF. In DNA, the CDR3 is TGCGCCAGCAGCCAAGCGGGGGAGGCGGATACGCAGTATTTT.

This clone occurred once. The DNA for the CDR3 is TGCGCCAGCAGCCATAGCGGACAGGGCTGGTACGAGCAGTACTTC. Its protein is CASSHSGQGWYEQYF. The chain uses TRBV4-1 and TRBJ2-7, with 8 bases aligning to TRBD1. The germline V gene encodes CDR1 MGHRA and CDR2 YSYEKL. Losses at the gene ends were 3 bases for V and 4 bases for J; bases not matched to a gene: 8. There are 15 residues in the CDR3.

This clone came up once. V gene TRBV19 combines with J gene TRBJ2-1; D uncertain. Germline loops: CDR1 LNHDA, CDR2 SQIVND (reference sequence). The length of the CDR3 is 14 residues. V was cut by 3 bases and J by 4 bases, with 10 bases left in between. This chain's CDR3 is CASSMTLRYNEQFF. The CDR3, as DNA: TGTGCCAGTAGTATGACTCTCAGATACAATGAGCAGTTCTTC.

The V gene is TRBV6-5, the J gene TRBJ1-2, with TRBD1 matching over 7 bases. V lost 6 bases and J lost 6; bases outside the gene matches: 1. The V gene's germline CDR1 is MNHEY and CDR2 SVGAGI. The CDR3 is 11 amino acids. Here the CDR3 DNA reads TGTGCCAGCAGAGGGACAGATGGCTACACCTTC. Translation gives CASRGTDGYTF.

This chain connects TRBV19 to TRBJ2-5; possibly TRBD2 for D (6 bases). V lost 5 bases, J lost 3 bases, and 16 bases lay in between. CDR1 and CDR2 from the germline V gene are LNHDA and SQIVND (reference sequence). There are 15 residues in the CDR3. The CDR3 loop is CASSGGWRVKETQYF. The CDR3 region has the DNA TGTGCCAGTAGTGGGGGGTGGCGGGTTAAAGAGACCCAGTACTTC.

The V and J genes are TRBV30 and TRBJ2-7; D gene unclear. Germline loops: CDR1 GTSNPN, CDR2 SVGIG (reference sequence). The ends were cut back, 0 bases at V and 6 bases at J, with 12 bases in the middle. The CDR3 covers 13 residues. The CDR3 reads CAWSVFGGSEQYF. CDR3 bases: TGTGCCTGGAGTGTATTTGGTGGCTCCGAGCAGTACTTC.

The chain carries TRBV7-9 and TRBJ1-2; D not certain. This CDR3 is built from 13 residues. The germline CDR1 and CDR2 sequences are SEHNR and FQNEAQ (reference sequence). The V and J ends lost 6 bases and 6 bases respectively, with 14 bases between them. The CDR3 bases are TGTGCCAGCAGTCCCGGTCCTTCGCATGGCTACACCTTC. Its protein product is CASSPGPSHGYTF.